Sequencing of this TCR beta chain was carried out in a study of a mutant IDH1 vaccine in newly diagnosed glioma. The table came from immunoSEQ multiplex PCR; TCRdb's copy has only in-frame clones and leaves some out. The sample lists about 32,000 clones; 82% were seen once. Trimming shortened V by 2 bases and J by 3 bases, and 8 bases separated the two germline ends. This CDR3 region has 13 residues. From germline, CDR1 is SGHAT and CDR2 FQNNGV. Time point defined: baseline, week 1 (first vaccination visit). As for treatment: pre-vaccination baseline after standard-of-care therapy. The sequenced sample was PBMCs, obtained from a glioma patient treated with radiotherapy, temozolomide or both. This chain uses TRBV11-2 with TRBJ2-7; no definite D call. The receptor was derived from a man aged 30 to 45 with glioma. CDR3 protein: CASSLPASYEQYF. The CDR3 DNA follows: TGTGCCAGCAGCTTACCGGCTAGCTACGAGCAGTACTTC.